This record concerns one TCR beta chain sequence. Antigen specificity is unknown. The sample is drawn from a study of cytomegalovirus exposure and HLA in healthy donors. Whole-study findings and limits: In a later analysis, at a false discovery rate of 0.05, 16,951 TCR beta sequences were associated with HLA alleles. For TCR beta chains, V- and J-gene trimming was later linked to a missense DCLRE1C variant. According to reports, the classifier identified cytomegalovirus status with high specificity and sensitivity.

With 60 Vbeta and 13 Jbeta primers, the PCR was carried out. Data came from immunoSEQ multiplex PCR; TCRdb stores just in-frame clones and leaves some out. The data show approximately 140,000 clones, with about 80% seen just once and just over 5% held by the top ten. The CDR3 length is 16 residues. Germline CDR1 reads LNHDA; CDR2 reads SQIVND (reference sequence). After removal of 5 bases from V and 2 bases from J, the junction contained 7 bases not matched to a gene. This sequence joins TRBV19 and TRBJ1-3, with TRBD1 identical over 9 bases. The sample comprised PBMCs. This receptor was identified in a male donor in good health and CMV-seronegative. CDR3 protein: CASSWGTGSTGNTIYF. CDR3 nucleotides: TGTGCCAGTAGTTGGGGGACAGGGTCGACTGGAAACACCATATATTTT.